Shown below are 21 T cell receptor beta chains from a single sample sequenced in a study of blood T cells in healthy people across ages. Alongside a J-beta primer mix, a sample-barcoded 5' primer served in a second PCR lasting roughly 7 to 11 cycles. Each CDR3 protein is one row after TCRdb ran MiXCR on the 5' RACE reads. This sample has some 880,000 distinct CDR3 sequences, with roughly 34% found just once. Sequencing used blood. The receptors stem from a young man in good health.

This clonotype was observed many times. The chain has TRBV6-2 or TRBV6-3 and TRBJ2-5; 8 positions match TRBD1. Looked up from germline, CDR1 is MNHEY and CDR2 is SVGEGT. V was pared by 5 bases and J by 2 bases, with 4 bases of the junction left unmatched. The length of the CDR3 is 14 residues. The CDR3 loop reads CASSTGGFQETQYF. The CDR3 nucleotides are TGTGCCAGCAGTACAGGGGGTTTTCAAGAGACCCAGTACTTC.

This chain joins TRBV9 and TRBJ1-2; D uncertain. The CDR3 runs 14 residues. Germline lookup yields CDR1 SGDLS and CDR2 YYNGEE. Deletions cut 3 bases from V and 4 bases from J, with 13 bases between. The DNA for the CDR3 is TGTGCCAGCAGCGGCGGGAGCATCACCTATGGCTACACCTTC. Protein: CASSGGSITYGYTF.

The CDR3 is CSARRGSISYEQYF. The CDR3 nucleotides read TGCAGTGCAAGGAGAGGGTCCATCTCCTACGAGCAGTACTTC. The V gene is TRBV20-1, the J gene TRBJ2-7; the D gene is possibly TRBD2 (5 bases). This CDR3 is built from 14 residues. Germline-derived CDR1 and CDR2 are DFQATT and SNEGSKA (reference sequence). The ends were cut back, 6 bases at V and 0 bases at J, with 15 bases in the middle.

This clonotype has more than one count but fewer than ten. The chain carries TRBV10-3 and TRBJ2-1; 10 positions agree with TRBD1. CDR3 length equals 16 residues. The germline V gene encodes CDR1 ENHRY and CDR2 SYGVKD. After removal of 2 bases from V and 5 bases from J, the junction contained 6 bases not matched to a gene. CDR3: CAISEPGQGSDNEQFF. The CDR3 region has the DNA TGTGCCATCAGTGAGCCGGGACAGGGGTCCGACAATGAGCAGTTCTTC.

A word on this clonotype: One end of the junction varies from germline; a read error may be responsible. The CDR3 loop is CVWSIDSYEQFF. The DNA of the CDR3 is TGTGTCTGGAGTATAGACAGTTATGAGCAGTTCTTC. J is TRBJ2-1 and V is TRBV30; tentatively, D is TRBD1 (5 bases). CDR3 size: 12 residues. Germline V gene data show CDR1 as GTSNPN and CDR2 as SVGIG (reference sequence).

This chain uses TRBV3-1 with TRBJ2-1; TRBD2 might be the D (5 bases). CDR1 and CDR2 from the germline V gene are LGHDT and YNNKEL (reference sequence). The length of the CDR3 is 12 residues. V was trimmed by 0 bases and J by 15 bases, leaving 12 bases between them. The CDR3 is CASSQDTRLLFF. CDR3 nucleotide sequence: TGTGCCAGCAGCCAAGACACTAGACTTCTGTTCTTC.

With respect to this clonotype: With a much larger clone just one base away, this may be a read error. This sequence joins TRBV4-2 and TRBJ2-3; no firm D call. The CDR3 runs to 19 residues. The germline CDR1 and CDR2 sequences are LGHNA and YNFKEQ. V lost 4 bases to trimming and J lost 0 bases, with 23 bases between them. This chain's CDR3 is CASSPHSLGAAASTDTQYF. CDR3 nucleotides: TGTGCCAGCAGCCCCCATTCGTTGGGTGCGGCGGCTAGCACAGATACGCAGTATTTT.

A few counts support this clonotype. The gene calls are TRBV4-1 and TRBJ1-1; D is undetermined. The CDR3 length is 15 residues. V lost 1 base, J lost 0 bases, and 9 bases lay in between. Germline CDR1 reads MGHRA; CDR2 reads YSYEKL. The CDR3 sequence: CASSQGALMNTEAFF. The CDR3 DNA follows: TGCGCCAGCAGCCAAGGTGCGCTCATGAACACTGAAGCTTTCTTT.

V gene TRBV7-2 combines with J gene TRBJ2-7; 8 nucleotides align to TRBD1. The CDR3 runs to 12 residues. V shed 1 base, J shed 10 bases, and the junction held 3 bases outside the gene matches. Germline V gene data show CDR1 as SGHTA and CDR2 as FQGNSA. CDR3 coding DNA: TGTGCCAGCAGCTTAGTACAGGGGGACCAGTACTTC. It is translated as CASSLVQGDQYF.

In this sample, this clonotype turned up many times. The rearrangement joins TRBV29-1 to TRBJ2-5; tentatively, D is TRBD1 (6 bases). The CDR3 loop spans 12 amino acids. Germline CDR1 reads SQVTM; CDR2 reads ANQGSEA. Trimming removed 6 bases from V and 5 bases from J, with 13 bases in between. CDR3 sequence reads: CSVPRGTETQYF. Written as DNA, the CDR3 is TGCAGCGTACCCAGGGGAACGGAGACCCAGTACTTC.

The chain links TRBV4-1 to TRBJ2-5, with D possibly matching TRBD2 (6 bases). CDR3 size: 12 residues. V dropped 4 bases and J dropped 11 bases, with 14 bases sitting between them. Germline assignment: CDR1 MGHRA and CDR2 YSYEKL. Here the CDR3 reads CASSRAGNEQYF. The CDR3 DNA sequence: TGCGCCAGCAGCCGGGCGGGGAATGAGCAGTACTTC.

J is TRBJ2-3 and V is TRBV7-6; weak D call: TRBD2 (6 bases). The CDR3 sequence is 15 residues long. V was pared by 2 bases and J by 6 bases, with 15 bases between. Germline loops: CDR1 SGHVS, CDR2 FNYEAQ. CDR3 amino acids: CASSLTSLQVDTQYF. CDR3 sequence (DNA): TGTGCCAGCAGCTTAACTAGCCTCCAGGTGGATACGCAGTATTTT.

This clonotype came up a few times. The chain has TRBV5-6 and TRBJ1-2, with D perhaps TRBD1 (5 bases). The V gene lost 6 bases and the J gene lost 1 base, with 13 bases spanning the gap. The CDR3 contains 14 residues. CDR1 and CDR2 from the germline V gene are SGHDT and YYEEEE. CDR3 sequence: CASTSGGINYGYTF. The CDR3 nucleotides are TGTGCCAGCACGTCCGGGGGAATTAACTATGGCTACACCTTC.

This clonotype came up once. The chain is built from TRBV4-1 and TRBJ2-7; D not certain. Trimming took off 1 base at V and 5 bases at J, with 6 bases between the two ends. Germline assignment: CDR1 MGHRA and CDR2 YSYEKL. The CDR3 loop spans 12 amino acids. The CDR3 region has the DNA TGCGCCAGCAGCCAAGGGAAAGACGAGCAGTACTTC. This gives the protein CASSQGKDEQYF.

This clonotype was detected only once. V gene TRBV7-8 combines with J gene TRBJ2-7; possible D gene TRBD1, 5 bases. This CDR3 has 15 amino acids. Trimming left V 1 base short and J 0 bases short, with 10 bases between. The germline V gene encodes CDR1 SGHVS and CDR2 FQNEAQ. The CDR3 DNA sequence: TGTGCCAGCAGCTTAGTCCGGACACCCTCCTACGAGCAGTACTTC. This encodes CASSLVRTPSYEQYF.

This clonotype was picked up many times. V and J are TRBV5-1 and TRBJ2-5, with D possibly being TRBD1 (6 bases). Trimming left V 4 bases short and J 2 bases short, with 12 bases between. The CDR3 has 14 residues. CDR1 and CDR2 (germline): SGHRS, YFSETQ. CDR3 sequence reads: CASSALGQQETQYF. The DNA of the CDR3 is TGCGCCAGCAGCGCTCTTGGACAGCAAGAGACCCAGTACTTC.

V and J are TRBV7-9 and TRBJ2-7, with 11 bases that match TRBD1. Trimming cost V 5 bases and J 6 bases; bases outside gene matches: 3. The germline CDR1 and CDR2 sequences are SEHNR and FQNEAQ (reference sequence). The CDR3 totals 13 residues. In DNA form, the CDR3 reads TGTGCCAGCAGCCCGGGACAGGGGGTCGAGCAGTACTTC. As protein: CASSPGQGVEQYF.

The V gene is TRBV20-1, the J gene TRBJ1-2; D is possibly TRBD1 (6 bases). The germline CDR1 and CDR2 sequences are DFQATT and SNEGSKA (reference sequence). The length of the CDR3 is 15 residues. Trimming cost V 0 bases and J 1 base, with 12 bases left between them. CDR3 protein: CSAREGGRGNYGYTF. The DNA of the CDR3 is TGCAGTGCTAGAGAGGGGGGCAGGGGTAACTATGGCTACACCTTC.

The CDR3 is CASSYPFDRILAKNIQYF. The CDR3 DNA reads as TGTGCCAGCAGTTACCCCTTCGACAGGATCCTAGCCAAAAACATTCAGTACTTC. The chain uses TRBV6-2 or TRBV6-3 and TRBJ2-4, with D possibly being TRBD1 (6 bases). The CDR3 totals 18 residues. From germline, CDR1 is MNHEY and CDR2 SVGEGT. Trimming removed 2 bases at V and 0 bases at J, with 17 bases between.

Ten or more counts support this clonotype. The chain joins TRBV4-1 to TRBJ1-2, with D possibly matching TRBD1 (6 bases). V was pared by 1 base and J by 4 bases, with 10 bases between. CDR3 length equals 14 residues. CDR1 and CDR2 from the germline V gene are MGHRA and YSYEKL. The CDR3 DNA reads TGCGCCAGCAGCCAAGGGACAGAAGGCTATGGCTACACCTTC. It specifies CASSQGTEGYGYTF.

In the case of this clonotype: A much larger clone sits a single nucleotide away, making a read error possible. The V gene is TRBV5-6, the J gene TRBJ2-1, with no clear D. Trimming shortened V by 2 bases and J by 2 bases, and 14 bases separated the two germline ends. The CDR3 is 16 residues long. Germline V gives CDR1 SGHDT, CDR2 YYEEEE. CDR3 residues: CASSLVAASAYNEQFF. CDR3 bases: TGTGCCAGCAGCTTAGTCGCAGCGAGCGCCTACAATGAGCAGTTCTTC.